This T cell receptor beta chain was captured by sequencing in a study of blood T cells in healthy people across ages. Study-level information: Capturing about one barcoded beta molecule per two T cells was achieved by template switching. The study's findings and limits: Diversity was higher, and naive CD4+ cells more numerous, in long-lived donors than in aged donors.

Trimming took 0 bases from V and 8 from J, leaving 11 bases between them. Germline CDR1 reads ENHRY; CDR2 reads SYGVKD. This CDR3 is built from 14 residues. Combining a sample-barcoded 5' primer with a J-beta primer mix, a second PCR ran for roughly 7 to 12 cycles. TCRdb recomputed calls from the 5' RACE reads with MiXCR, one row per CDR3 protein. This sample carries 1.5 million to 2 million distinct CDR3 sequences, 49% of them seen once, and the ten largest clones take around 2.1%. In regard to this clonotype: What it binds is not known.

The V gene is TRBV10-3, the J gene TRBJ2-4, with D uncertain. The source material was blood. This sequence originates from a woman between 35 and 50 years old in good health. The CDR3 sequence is CAISESGNVDIQYF. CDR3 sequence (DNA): TGTGCCATCAGTGAGTCGGGAAATGTGGACATTCAGTACTTC.